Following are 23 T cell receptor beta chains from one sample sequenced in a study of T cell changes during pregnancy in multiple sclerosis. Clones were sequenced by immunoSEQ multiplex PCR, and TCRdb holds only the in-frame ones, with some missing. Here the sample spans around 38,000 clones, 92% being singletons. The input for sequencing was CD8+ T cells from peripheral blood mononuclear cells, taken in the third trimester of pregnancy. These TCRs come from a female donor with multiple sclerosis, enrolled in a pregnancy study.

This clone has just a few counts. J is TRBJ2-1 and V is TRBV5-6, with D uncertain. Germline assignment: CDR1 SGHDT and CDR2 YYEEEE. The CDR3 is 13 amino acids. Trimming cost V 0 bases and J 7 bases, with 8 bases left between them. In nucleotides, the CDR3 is TGTGCCAGCAGCTTGGCCGACTCTAATGAGCAGTTCTTC. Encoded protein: CASSLADSNEQFF.

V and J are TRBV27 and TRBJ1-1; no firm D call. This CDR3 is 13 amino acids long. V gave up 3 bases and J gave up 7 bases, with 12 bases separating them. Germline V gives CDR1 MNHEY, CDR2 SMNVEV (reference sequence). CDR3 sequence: CASSFLVGGEAFF. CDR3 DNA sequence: TGTGCCAGCAGTTTTTTGGTCGGCGGTGAAGCTTTCTTT.

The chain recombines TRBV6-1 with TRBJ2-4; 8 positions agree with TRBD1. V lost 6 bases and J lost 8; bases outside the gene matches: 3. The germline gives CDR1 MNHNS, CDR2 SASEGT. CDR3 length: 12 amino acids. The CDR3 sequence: CASSLQGDIQYF. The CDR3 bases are TGTGCCAGCAGCCTACAGGGGGACATTCAGTACTTC.

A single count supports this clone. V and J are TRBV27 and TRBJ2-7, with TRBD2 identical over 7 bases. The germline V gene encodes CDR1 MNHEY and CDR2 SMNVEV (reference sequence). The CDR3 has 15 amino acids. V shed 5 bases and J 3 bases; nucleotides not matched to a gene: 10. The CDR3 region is CASSPRGGSFYEQYF. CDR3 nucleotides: TGTGCCAGCAGTCCGAGGGGCGGGAGTTTCTACGAGCAGTACTTC.

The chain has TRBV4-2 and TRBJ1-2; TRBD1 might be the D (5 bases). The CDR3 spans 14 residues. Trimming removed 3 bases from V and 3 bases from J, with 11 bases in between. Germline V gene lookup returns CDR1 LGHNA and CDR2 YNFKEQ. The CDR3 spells CASSQVRGDYGYTF. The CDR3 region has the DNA TGTGCCAGCAGCCAGGTACGGGGGGACTATGGCTACACCTTC.

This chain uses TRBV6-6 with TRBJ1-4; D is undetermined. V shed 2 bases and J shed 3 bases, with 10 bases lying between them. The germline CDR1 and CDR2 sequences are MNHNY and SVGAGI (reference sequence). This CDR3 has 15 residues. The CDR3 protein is CASSYDPPANEKLFF. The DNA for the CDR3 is TGTGCCAGCAGTTACGATCCCCCAGCTAATGAAAAACTGTTTTTT.

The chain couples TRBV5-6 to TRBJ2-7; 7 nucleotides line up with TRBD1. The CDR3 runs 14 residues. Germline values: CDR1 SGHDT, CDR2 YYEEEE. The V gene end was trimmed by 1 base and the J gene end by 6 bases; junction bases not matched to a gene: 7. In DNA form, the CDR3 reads TGTGCCAGCAGCTTGCTTGGGACAGACCCCGAGCAGTACTTC. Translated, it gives CASSLLGTDPEQYF.

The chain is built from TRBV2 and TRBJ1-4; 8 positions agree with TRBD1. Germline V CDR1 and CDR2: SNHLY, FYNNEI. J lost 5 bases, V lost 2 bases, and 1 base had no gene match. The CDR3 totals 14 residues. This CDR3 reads CASSERTGNEKLFF. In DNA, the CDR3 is TGTGCCAGCAGTGAAAGGACAGGGAATGAAAAACTGTTTTTT.

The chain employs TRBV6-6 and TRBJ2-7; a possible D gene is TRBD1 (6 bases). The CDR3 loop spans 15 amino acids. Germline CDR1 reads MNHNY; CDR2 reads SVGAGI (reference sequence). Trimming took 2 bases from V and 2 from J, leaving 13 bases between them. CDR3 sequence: CASSYDAGTTYEQYF. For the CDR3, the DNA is TGTGCCAGCAGTTACGACGCAGGGACAACCTACGAGCAGTACTTC.

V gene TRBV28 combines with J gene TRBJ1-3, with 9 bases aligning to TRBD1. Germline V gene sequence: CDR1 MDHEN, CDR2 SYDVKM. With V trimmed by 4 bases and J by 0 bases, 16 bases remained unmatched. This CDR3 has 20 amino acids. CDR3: CASSSRVSRDRDNSGNTIYF. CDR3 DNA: TGTGCCAGCAGTTCCAGGGTTTCTCGGGACAGGGACAACTCTGGAAACACCATATATTTT. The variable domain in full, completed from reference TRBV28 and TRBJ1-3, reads DVKVTQSSRYLVKRTGEKVFLECVQDMDHENMFWYRQDPGLGLRLIYFSYDVKMKEKGDIPEGYSVSREKKERFSLILESASTNQTSMYLCASSSRVSRDRDNSGNTIYFGEGSWLTVV.

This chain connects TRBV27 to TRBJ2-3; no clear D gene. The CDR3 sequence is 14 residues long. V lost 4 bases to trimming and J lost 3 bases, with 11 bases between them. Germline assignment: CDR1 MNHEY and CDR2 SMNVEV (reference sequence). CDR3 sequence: CASSSLYATDTQYF. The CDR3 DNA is TGTGCCAGCAGTTCCTTATACGCGACAGATACGCAGTATTTT.

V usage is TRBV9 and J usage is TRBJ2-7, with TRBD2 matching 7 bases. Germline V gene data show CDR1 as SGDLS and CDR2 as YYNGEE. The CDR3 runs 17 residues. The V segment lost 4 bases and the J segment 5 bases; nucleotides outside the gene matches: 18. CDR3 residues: CASSPGGLRDAGHEQYF. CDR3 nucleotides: TGTGCCAGCAGCCCCGGGGGGTTGCGGGACGCTGGCCACGAGCAGTACTTC.

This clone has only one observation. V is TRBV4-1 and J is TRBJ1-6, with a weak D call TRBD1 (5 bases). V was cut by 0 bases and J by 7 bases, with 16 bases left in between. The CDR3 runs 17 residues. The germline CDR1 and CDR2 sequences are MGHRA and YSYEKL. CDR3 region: CASSQEGARIPNSPLHF. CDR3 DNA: TGCGCCAGCAGCCAAGAAGGGGCGCGAATTCCAAATTCACCCCTCCACTTT.

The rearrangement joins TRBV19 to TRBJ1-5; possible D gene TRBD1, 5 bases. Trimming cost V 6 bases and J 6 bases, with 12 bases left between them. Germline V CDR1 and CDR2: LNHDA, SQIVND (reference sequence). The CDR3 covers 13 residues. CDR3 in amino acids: CASSTTGGQPQHF. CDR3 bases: TGTGCCAGTAGCACCACCGGGGGTCAGCCCCAGCATTTT.

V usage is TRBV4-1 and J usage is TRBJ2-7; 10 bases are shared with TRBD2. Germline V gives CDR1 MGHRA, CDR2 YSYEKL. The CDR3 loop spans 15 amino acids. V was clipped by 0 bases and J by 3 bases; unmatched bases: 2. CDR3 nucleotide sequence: TGCGCCAGCAGCCAAGAGGCTAGCGGGAGCTACGAGCAGTACTTC. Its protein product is CASSQEASGSYEQYF.

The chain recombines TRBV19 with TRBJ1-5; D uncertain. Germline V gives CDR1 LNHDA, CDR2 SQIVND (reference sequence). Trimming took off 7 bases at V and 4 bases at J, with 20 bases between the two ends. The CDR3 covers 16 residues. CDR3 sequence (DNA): TGTGCCAGTACAAATCGTCAAGAGGAGAGAAATCAGCCCCAGCATTTT. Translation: CASTNRQEERNQPQHF. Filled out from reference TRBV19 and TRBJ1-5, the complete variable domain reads DGGITQSPKYLFRKEGQNVTLSCEQNLNHDAMYWYRQDPGQGLRLIYYSQIVNDFQKGDIAEGYSVSREKKESFPLTVTSAQKNPTAFYLCASTNRQEERNQPQHFGDGTRLSIL.

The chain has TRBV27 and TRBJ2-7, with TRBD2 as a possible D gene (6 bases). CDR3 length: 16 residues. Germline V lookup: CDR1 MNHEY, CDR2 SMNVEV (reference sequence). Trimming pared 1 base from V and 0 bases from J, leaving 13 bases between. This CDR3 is CASSLFGGKPSYEQYF. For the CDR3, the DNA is TGTGCCAGCAGTTTATTTGGAGGGAAACCCTCCTACGAGCAGTACTTC.

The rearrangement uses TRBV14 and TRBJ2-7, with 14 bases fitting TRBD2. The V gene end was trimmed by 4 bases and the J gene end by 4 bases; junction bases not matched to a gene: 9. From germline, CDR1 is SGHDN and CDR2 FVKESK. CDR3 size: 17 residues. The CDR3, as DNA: TGTGCCAGCAGCCCTCGGGGGGGGACTAGCGGGAGTTACGAGCAGTACTTC. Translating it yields CASSPRGGTSGSYEQYF.

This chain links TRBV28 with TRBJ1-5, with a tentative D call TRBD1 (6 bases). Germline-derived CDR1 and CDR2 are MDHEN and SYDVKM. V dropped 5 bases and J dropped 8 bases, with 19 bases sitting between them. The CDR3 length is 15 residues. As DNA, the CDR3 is TGTGCCAGCAGTCTACCAACAGGGAGTATTAAGCCCCAGCATTTT. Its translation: CASSLPTGSIKPQHF.

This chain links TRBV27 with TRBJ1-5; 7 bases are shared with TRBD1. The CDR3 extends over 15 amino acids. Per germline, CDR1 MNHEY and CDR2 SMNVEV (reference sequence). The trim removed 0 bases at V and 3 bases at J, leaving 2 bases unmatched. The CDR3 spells CASSLSGQVNQPQHF. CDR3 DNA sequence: TGTGCCAGCAGTTTATCCGGACAGGTCAATCAGCCCCAGCATTTT.

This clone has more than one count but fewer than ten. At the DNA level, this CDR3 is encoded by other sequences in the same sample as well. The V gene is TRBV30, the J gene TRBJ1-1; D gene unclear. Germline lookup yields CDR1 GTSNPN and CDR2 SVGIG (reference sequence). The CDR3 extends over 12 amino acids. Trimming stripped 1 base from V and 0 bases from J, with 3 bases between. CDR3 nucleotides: TGTGCCTGGAGTGCGGTGAACACTGAAGCTTTCTTT. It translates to CAWSAVNTEAFF. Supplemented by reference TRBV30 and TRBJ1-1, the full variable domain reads SQTIHQWPATLVQPVGSPLSLECTVEGTSNPNLYWYRQAAGRGLQLLFYSVGIGQISSEVPQNLSASRPQDRQFILSSKKLLLSDSGFYLCAWSAVNTEAFFGQGTRLTVV.

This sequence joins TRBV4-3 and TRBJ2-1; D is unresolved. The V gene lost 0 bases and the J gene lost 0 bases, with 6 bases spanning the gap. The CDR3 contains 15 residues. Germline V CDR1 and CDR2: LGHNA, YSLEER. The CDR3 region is CASSQERVSYNEQFF. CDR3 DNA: TGCGCCAGCAGCCAAGAGCGCGTCTCCTACAATGAGCAGTTCTTC.

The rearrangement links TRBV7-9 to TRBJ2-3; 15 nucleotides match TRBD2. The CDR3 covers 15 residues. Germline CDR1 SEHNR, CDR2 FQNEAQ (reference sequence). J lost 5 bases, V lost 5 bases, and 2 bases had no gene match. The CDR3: CASSEGLAGGDTQYF. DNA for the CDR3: TGTGCCAGCAGCGAGGGACTAGCGGGAGGAGATACGCAGTATTTT.